This T cell receptor (beta chain) appears in the sequencing data of a study of blood T cell repertoires in COVID-19. Study in general: The United States, Italy and Spain supplied acute and convalescent COVID-19 samples. PBMCs, B-cell-depleted T cells, or T cells were the source of the cDNA or gDNA that made up the material.

Germline V gene sequence: CDR1 MGHRA, CDR2 YSYEKL. With 0 bases clipped from V and 10 bases from J, the junction kept 12 bases outside the gene matches. This CDR3 has 16 residues. In the source study's methods: Nucleated cell counts were estimated from reference gene primer amplification. Assay: immunoSEQ multiplex PCR; the TCRdb copy retains only in-frame clones and omits some. From that table come the V and J calls and clone size; the DNA was used to work out D and trimming. The sample yields under 75,000 clones, around four fifths seen once. The material sequenced was peripheral blood. The rearrangement links TRBV4-1 to TRBJ2-4, with TRBD1 matching 7 bases. The receptor was derived from a woman in her 70s with acute or convalescent COVID-19. CDR3 in amino acids: CASSQDGTAPRGIQYF. The CDR3 coding sequence is TGCGCCAGCAGCCAAGATGGGACAGCACCCCGGGGTATTCAGTACTTC.